The 28 T cell receptor beta chains reported below all come from one sample, sequenced in a study of blood T cells in healthy people across ages. It was with a sample-barcoded 5' primer and a J-beta primer mix that a second PCR of roughly 7 to 12 cycles was run. TCRdb reanalysed the 5' RACE reads using MiXCR and keeps one entry per CDR3 protein. The sample includes approximately 800,000 distinct CDR3 sequences, around 36% of them seen just once. Sequencing input: blood. Source of these receptors: a man younger than 35 in good health.

In the case of this clonotype: An end of the junction differs from the germline gene, which may be a read error. V usage is TRBV12-3 or TRBV12-4 and J usage is TRBJ1-2; D unresolved. This CDR3 region has 14 residues. CDR3 in DNA: TGTGCCGGCAGTTTTCAGGCGGCCCACTATGGCTACACCTTC. Its protein is CAGSFQAAHYGYTF.

V and J are TRBV2 and TRBJ2-5; a possible D gene is TRBD1 (6 bases). The better agreement between TRBJ2-1 and the DNA end casts doubt on the J call. The CDR3 loop spans 15 amino acids. Germline CDR1 reads SNHLY; CDR2 reads FYNNEI. For the CDR3, the DNA is TGTGCCAGCAGTGGGTGGGCTTCTGAGGGGGAGACCCAGTTCTTC. Its translation is CASSGWASEGETQFF.

A few counts support this clonotype. The chain couples TRBV5-1 to TRBJ2-1; D ambiguous. The V end lost 2 bases, the J end lost 7 bases, and 13 bases lay between the germline ends. CDR3 length: 14 amino acids. Germline CDR1 reads SGHRS; CDR2 reads YFSETQ. DNA for the CDR3: TGCGCCAGCAGCTTAACCATTAATCGGAATGAGCAGTTCTTC. Its protein is CASSLTINRNEQFF.

This clonotype was seen more than once but under ten times. A much larger clone lies one base from this, so it may be a read error. The J gene is TRBJ2-1, the V gene TRBV4-3; D is uncertain. The germline V and J ends were trimmed by 0 bases and 0 bases, with 12 bases remaining between them. The CDR3 extends over 17 amino acids. The V gene's germline CDR1 is LGHNA and CDR2 YSLEER. Here the CDR3 reads CASSQELGCSSYNEQFF. For the CDR3, the DNA is TGCGCCAGCAGCCAAGAGCTGGGCTGTAGCTCCTACAATGAGCAGTTCTTC.

This clonotype appeared a few times. The chain carries TRBV7-6 and TRBJ2-7; D unresolved. The germline V gene encodes CDR1 SGHVS and CDR2 FNYEAQ. Trimming took off 1 base at V and 7 bases at J, with 14 bases between the two ends. CDR3 length equals 14 residues. The CDR3 loop reads CASSLVPESNEQYF. CDR3 bases: TGTGCCAGCAGCTTAGTACCCGAGAGCAATGAGCAGTACTTC.

The rearrangement links TRBV29-1 to TRBJ2-6; D is unresolved. The CDR3 is 15 residues long. V was pared by 2 bases and J by 0 bases, with 8 bases between. Per the germline V gene, CDR1 is SQVTM and CDR2 is ANQGSEA. The CDR3 coding sequence is TGCAGCGTTGAAACGGCCCGCTCTGGGGCCAACGTCCTGACTTTC. This gives the protein CSVETARSGANVLTF.

The CDR3 DNA is TGTGCCAGCAGTCCGCAAAGGATGGGCGGGACAGGTCCATTCTGGGGCAATCAGCCCCAGCATTTT. Translation gives CASSPQRMGGTGPFWGNQPQHF. The chain combines TRBV28 with TRBJ1-5; 8 nucleotides agree with TRBD1. Germline assignment: CDR1 MDHEN and CDR2 SYDVKM. J was trimmed by 2 bases and V by 5 bases; bases with no gene match: 26. This CDR3 has 22 amino acids.

The J gene is TRBJ2-5, the V gene TRBV29-1; 8 positions match TRBD1. The CDR3 covers 13 residues. The V and J ends lost 3 bases and 5 bases, in that order; junction bases with no gene match: 5. Germline CDR1 reads SQVTM; CDR2 reads ANQGSEA. CDR3: CSVESGGRETQYF. The CDR3 DNA follows: TGCAGCGTTGAGTCAGGGGGCCGGGAGACCCAGTACTTC.

This clonotype showed up many times. This sequence joins TRBV3-1 and TRBJ2-3; 9 bases are shared with TRBD1. This CDR3 has 15 residues. Germline V gene data show CDR1 as LGHDT and CDR2 as YNNKEL (reference sequence). V shed 4 bases and J 4 bases; nucleotides not matched to a gene: 6. The CDR3 sequence: CASSPNRGLSDTQYF. As DNA, the CDR3 is TGTGCCAGCAGCCCGAACAGGGGGCTTTCAGATACGCAGTATTTT.

This clonotype was detected once. The CDR3 DNA is TGCAGTGCTAGCAGCGCGGGGGTTTATGAGCAGTTCTTC. Protein sequence: CSASSAGVYEQFF. The chain couples TRBV20-1 to TRBJ2-1; the match to TRBD2 covers 7 bases. The junction had 7 bases not matched to a gene; V was cut back by 3 bases and J by 8 bases. CDR1 is DFQATT and CDR2 is SNEGSKA in the germline V gene (reference sequence). The CDR3 is made up of 13 amino acids.

Concerning this clonotype: One junction end disagrees with the germline gene, perhaps due to a read error. V usage is TRBV5-1 and J usage is TRBJ2-1; no clear D gene. The CDR3 spans 14 residues. The V gene's germline CDR1 is SGHRS and CDR2 YFSETQ. In DNA, the CDR3 is TGCGCCAGCAGCTTGGGCTCTAAGAGTGTTGAGCTGTTCTTC. As protein: CASSLGSKSVELFF. Using reference TRBV5-1 and TRBJ2-1 for the parts outside the CDR3, the full variable domain is KAGVTQTPRYLIKTRGQQVTLSCSPISGHRSVSWYQQTPGQGLQFLFEYFSETQRNKGNFPGRFSGRQFSNSRSEMNVSTLELGDSALYLCASSLGSKSVELFFGPGTRLTVL.

In the case of this clonotype: Just one base apart from a much larger clone, this may be a read error. This chain uses TRBV12-3 or TRBV12-4 with TRBJ1-4; D is unresolved. Deletions cut 6 bases from V and 9 bases from J, with 8 bases between. This CDR3 has 11 residues. The CDR3 bases are TGTGCCAGCAGCTCTAGCAAAAAACTGTTTTTT. Its translation: CASSSSKKLFF.

The chain recombines TRBV20-1 with TRBJ2-1; either TRBD1 or TRBD2 may supply D (7 bases each). The CDR3 length is 12 residues. V shed 5 bases and J shed 8 bases, with 13 bases lying between them. Germline V gene data show CDR1 as DFQATT and CDR2 as SNEGSKA (reference sequence). CDR3: CSAAGGGHEQFF. CDR3 DNA sequence: TGCAGTGCTGCAGGGGGAGGGCATGAGCAGTTCTTC.

A few counts support this clonotype. The chain uses TRBV6-5 and TRBJ1-2, with D possibly matching TRBD1 (5 bases). The germline V gene has CDR1 MNHEY and CDR2 SVGAGI. The V end was cut by 6 bases, the J end by 4 bases, with 12 bases between. The CDR3 is made up of 13 amino acids. The DNA for the CDR3 is TGTGCCAGCAGGGCAGGGCAGCTCTATGGCTACACCTTC. Its protein product is CASRAGQLYGYTF.

Only a few counts were recorded for this clonotype. This chain joins TRBV6-2 or TRBV6-3 and TRBJ2-7; D ambiguous. CDR1 and CDR2 from the germline V gene are MNHEY and SVGEGT. V was trimmed by 9 bases and J by 0 bases, leaving 18 bases between them. The CDR3 totals 15 residues. CDR3 protein: CASYSPLDSSYEQYF. The CDR3 bases are TGTGCCAGTTACAGTCCTCTAGATAGCTCCTACGAGCAGTACTTC.

This clonotype was recorded at least ten times. The J gene is TRBJ2-5, the V gene TRBV7-2; maybe TRBD1 (5 bases). This CDR3 is 15 amino acids long. CDR1 and CDR2 from the germline V gene are SGHTA and FQGNSA. V shed 5 bases and J shed 2 bases, with 15 bases lying between them. The CDR3 sequence is CASSPHSGNQETQYF. CDR3 DNA: TGTGCCAGCAGCCCTCACTCAGGGAATCAAGAGACCCAGTACTTC.

This chain connects TRBV4-3 to TRBJ2-1; 8 bases map to TRBD1. The CDR3 has 17 amino acids. Germline V lookup: CDR1 LGHNA, CDR2 YSLEER. J was trimmed by 8 bases and V by 0 bases; bases with no gene match: 12. CDR3 region: CASSQDRGRGRWDEQFF. The CDR3 nucleotides are TGCGCCAGCAGCCAAGATCGGGGCAGGGGGCGCTGGGATGAGCAGTTCTTC.

This clonotype has just a few counts. The chain employs TRBV28 and TRBJ1-1; D is unresolved. The germline V and J ends were trimmed by 10 bases and 8 bases, with 20 bases remaining between them. The CDR3 spans 13 residues. Germline V gives CDR1 MDHEN, CDR2 SYDVKM. CDR3 in DNA: TGTGCCACCAAAAACGGAGGGTCGGCAGAAGCTTTCTTT. Protein: CATKNGGSAEAFF.

There are many counts of this clonotype. The chain has TRBV7-2 and TRBJ1-2; perhaps TRBD1 as D (6 bases). V shed 5 bases and J shed 2 bases, with 18 bases lying between them. Germline values: CDR1 SGHTA, CDR2 FQGNSA. This CDR3 comprises 16 residues. CDR3 nucleotides: TGTGCCAGCAGCCCTACAGGGAACCACGGGAACTATGGCTACACCTTC. Translated, it gives CASSPTGNHGNYGYTF.

This clonotype was counted between two and nine times. The V and J genes are TRBV5-1 and TRBJ2-5; 12 nucleotides align to TRBD1. This CDR3 contains 15 residues. V was pared by 3 bases and J by 4 bases, with 4 bases of the junction left unmatched. CDR1 is SGHRS, CDR2 YFSETQ, per germline. This chain's CDR3 is CASSWDRGLSETQYF. CDR3 bases: TGCGCCAGCAGCTGGGACAGGGGGCTCTCAGAGACCCAGTACTTC.

The chain is built from TRBV5-1 and TRBJ2-7; 7 positions agree with TRBD1. The CDR3 length is 15 residues. Germline V gives CDR1 SGHRS, CDR2 YFSETQ. The trim removed 4 bases at V and 5 bases at J, leaving 12 bases unmatched. The CDR3 region has the DNA TGCGCCAGCAGCCAGACAGGGACCCCTCGGAACGAGCAGTACTTC. This translates into CASSQTGTPRNEQYF.

The rearrangement uses TRBV6-5 and TRBJ1-1; 11 positions agree with TRBD1. The CDR3 has 14 residues. Germline loops: CDR1 MNHEY, CDR2 SVGAGI. J gave up 5 bases and V 5 bases, and 4 bases lay outside the gene matches. CDR3 bases: TGTGCCAGCAGTAGGGACAGGGGGTTGACTGAAGCTTTCTTT. Translating gives CASSRDRGLTEAFF.

The rearrangement links TRBV7-9 to TRBJ2-7; 10 positions agree with TRBD1. The trim removed 5 bases at V and 3 bases at J, leaving 7 bases unmatched. The CDR3 is 15 residues long. Germline V lookup: CDR1 SEHNR, CDR2 FQNEAQ (reference sequence). The CDR3 DNA follows: TGTGCCAGCAGCGTTACAGGGACAGGGGTCTACGAGCAGTACTTC. Residues: CASSVTGTGVYEQYF. Supplemented by reference TRBV7-9 and TRBJ2-7, the full variable domain reads DTGVSQNPRHKITKRGQNVTFRCDPISEHNRLYWYRQTLGQGPEFLTYFQNEAQLEKSRLLSDRFSAERPKGSFSTLEIQRTEQGDSAMYLCASSVTGTGVYEQYFGPGTRLTVT.

This clonotype was recorded many times. This chain uses TRBV4-3 with TRBJ2-1; no clear D gene. This CDR3 has 13 amino acids. V was cut by 4 bases and J by 8 bases, with 12 bases left in between. CDR1 is LGHNA and CDR2 is YSLEER in the germline V gene. CDR3 nucleotide sequence: TGCGCCAGCAGCCTACAAGGAGTCCATGAGCAGTTCTTC. Its translation: CASSLQGVHEQFF.

This clonotype has just a few counts. This chain joins TRBV5-1 and TRBJ2-5, with D possibly being TRBD2 (6 bases). Per germline, CDR1 SGHRS and CDR2 YFSETQ. V was clipped by 7 bases and J by 2 bases, with 18 bases between them. The length of the CDR3 is 15 residues. The CDR3 here is CASGWDWAGQETQYF. The CDR3 coding sequence is TGCGCCAGCGGCTGGGATTGGGCGGGGCAAGAGACCCAGTACTTC. The full variable domain, with the rest looked up from reference TRBV5-1 and TRBJ2-5, is KAGVTQTPRYLIKTRGQQVTLSCSPISGHRSVSWYQQTPGQGLQFLFEYFSETQRNKGNFPGRFSGRQFSNSRSEMNVSTLELGDSALYLCASGWDWAGQETQYFGPGTRLLVL.

The chain joins TRBV12-3 or TRBV12-4 to TRBJ1-1, with 8 positions matching TRBD1. The CDR3 runs to 14 residues. V trimming: 2 bases; J trimming: 3 bases; junction bases outside the gene matches: 2. The CDR3 DNA is TGTGCCAGCAGTTTACGGACAGGGTACACTGAAGCTTTCTTT. The encoded protein is CASSLRTGYTEAFF.

The chain carries TRBV3-1 and TRBJ1-1; the match to TRBD1 covers 7 bases. Unmatched junction bases numbered 8, after V lost 6 bases and J lost 4 bases. The CDR3 runs to 14 residues. Germline V lookup: CDR1 LGHDT, CDR2 YNNKEL (reference sequence). Written as DNA, the CDR3 is TGTGCCAGCAGTCGCGACAGGGTGAGCACTGAAGCTTTCTTT. Translating gives CASSRDRVSTEAFF.

This chain connects TRBV6-6 to TRBJ2-1; TRBD2 aligns across 12 bases. The germline gives CDR1 MNHNY, CDR2 SVGAGI (reference sequence). Trimming removed 7 bases from V and 3 bases from J; junction bases left unmatched: 7. The CDR3 sequence is 16 residues long. The DNA for the CDR3 is TGTGCCAGCACTCCCCGGACTAGCGGGGTCTACAATGAGCAGTTCTTC. Protein: CASTPRTSGVYNEQFF.